The clone carrying this TCR beta chain was picked up a small number of times. Its target is not known. The sample belongs to a study of beta chain features in type 1 diabetes. Whole-study findings and limits: Within the patient group, naive, central memory and Treg TCRB repertoires appeared more similar to each other than within healthy donors. Across all four CD4+ subsets, people with type 1 diabetes showed modestly shorter TCRB CDR3s.

Every donor provided one heparinised blood draw, which averaged roughly 120 mL. CD45RO/CCR7/CD25/CD127/CD95/CD27 sorting isolated CD4+ naive, central memory, regulatory and stem cell-like memory cells. In germline, CDR1 is KGHSH, CDR2 LQKENI. V lost 3 bases and J lost 8, with 13 bases in between. The CDR3 sequence is 14 residues long. Isolated RNA was reverse transcribed in full, so expressed TCRB transcripts were sequenced. Method: immunoSEQ multiplex PCR; TCRdb's copy keeps in-frame clones and lacks some. The profile shows some 360,000 clones, around 19% of them singletons. Input material: naive CD4+ T cells from blood. The source of this sequence is a woman aged 18 to 35 in good health. This sequence joins TRBV18 and TRBJ1-4; D uncertain. The CDR3 bases are TGTGCCAGCTCACCGGAGCTTTCGCACGAAAAACTGTTTTTT. The encoded protein is CASSPELSHEKLFF. Full variable domain (remainder filled in from reference TRBV18 and TRBJ1-4): NAGVMQNPRHLVRRRGQEARLRCSPMKGHSHVYWYRQLPEEGLKFMVYLQKENIIDESGMPKERFSAEFPKEGPSILRIQQVVRGDSAAYFCASSPELSHEKLFFGSGTQLSVL.